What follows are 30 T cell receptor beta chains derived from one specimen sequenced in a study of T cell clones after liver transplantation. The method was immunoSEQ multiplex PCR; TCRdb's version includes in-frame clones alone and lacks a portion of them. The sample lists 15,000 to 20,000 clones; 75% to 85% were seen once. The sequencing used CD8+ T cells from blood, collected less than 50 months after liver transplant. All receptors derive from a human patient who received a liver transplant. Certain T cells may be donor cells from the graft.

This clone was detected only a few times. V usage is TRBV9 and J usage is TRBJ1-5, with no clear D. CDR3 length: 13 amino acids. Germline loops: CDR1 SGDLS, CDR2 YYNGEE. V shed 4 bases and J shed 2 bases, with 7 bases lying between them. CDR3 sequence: CASSPSGNQPQHF. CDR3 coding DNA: TGTGCCAGCAGCCCATCGGGCAATCAGCCCCAGCATTTT.

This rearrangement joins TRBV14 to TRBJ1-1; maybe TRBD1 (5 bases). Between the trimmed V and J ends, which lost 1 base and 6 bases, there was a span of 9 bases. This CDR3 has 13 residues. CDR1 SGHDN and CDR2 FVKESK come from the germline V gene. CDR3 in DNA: TGTGCCAGCAGCCAAGTTGTGGGGGCTGAAGCTTTCTTT. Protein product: CASSQVVGAEAFF.

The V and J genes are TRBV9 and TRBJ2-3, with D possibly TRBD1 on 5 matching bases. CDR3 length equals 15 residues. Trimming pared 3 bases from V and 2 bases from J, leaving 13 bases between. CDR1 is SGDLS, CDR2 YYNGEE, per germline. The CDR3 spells CASSADLGHTDTQYF. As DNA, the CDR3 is TGTGCCAGCAGCGCGGATCTAGGACACACAGATACGCAGTATTTT.

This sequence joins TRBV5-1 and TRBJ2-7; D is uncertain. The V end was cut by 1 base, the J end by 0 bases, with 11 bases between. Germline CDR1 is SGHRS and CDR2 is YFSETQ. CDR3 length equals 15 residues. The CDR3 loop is CASSLLPGSSYEQYF. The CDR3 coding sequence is TGCGCCAGCAGCTTGCTTCCAGGAAGCTCCTACGAGCAGTACTTC.

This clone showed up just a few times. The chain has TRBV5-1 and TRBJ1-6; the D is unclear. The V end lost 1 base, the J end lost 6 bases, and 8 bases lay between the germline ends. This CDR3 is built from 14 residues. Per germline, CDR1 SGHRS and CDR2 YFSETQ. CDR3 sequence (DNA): TGCGCCAGCAGCTTGTCGGGGAGTAATTCACCCCTCCACTTT. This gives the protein CASSLSGSNSPLHF.

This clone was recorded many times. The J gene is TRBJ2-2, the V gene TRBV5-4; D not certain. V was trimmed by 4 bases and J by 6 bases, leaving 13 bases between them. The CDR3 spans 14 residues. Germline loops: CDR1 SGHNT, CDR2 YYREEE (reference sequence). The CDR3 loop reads CASSTGVGAGELFF. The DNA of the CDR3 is TGTGCCAGCAGCACCGGCGTGGGCGCCGGGGAGCTGTTTTTT.

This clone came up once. Written as DNA, the CDR3 is TGTGCCAGCAGTCCTGGGACAGGGCCCTACGAGCAGTACTTC. Its translation is CASSPGTGPYEQYF. The rearrangement joins TRBV27 to TRBJ2-7; 9 nucleotides agree with TRBD1. This CDR3 comprises 14 residues. Unmatched junction bases numbered 4, after V lost 5 bases and J lost 2 bases. CDR1 and CDR2 (germline): MNHEY, SMNVEV (reference sequence).

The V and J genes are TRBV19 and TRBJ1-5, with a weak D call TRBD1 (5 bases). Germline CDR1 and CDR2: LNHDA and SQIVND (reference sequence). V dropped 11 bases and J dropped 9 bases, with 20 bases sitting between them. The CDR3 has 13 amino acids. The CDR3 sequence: CASRGGAAGPQHF. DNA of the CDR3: TGTGCCTCTAGGGGCGGGGCAGCGGGGCCCCAGCATTTT.

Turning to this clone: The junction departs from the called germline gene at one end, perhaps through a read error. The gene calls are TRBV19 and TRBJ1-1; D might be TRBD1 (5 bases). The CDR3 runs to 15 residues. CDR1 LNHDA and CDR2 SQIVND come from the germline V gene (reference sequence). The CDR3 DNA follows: TGTGCCAGTGGTATCCTGGGAGGGGTTCACACTGAAGCTTTCTTT. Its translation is CASGILGGVHTEAFF.

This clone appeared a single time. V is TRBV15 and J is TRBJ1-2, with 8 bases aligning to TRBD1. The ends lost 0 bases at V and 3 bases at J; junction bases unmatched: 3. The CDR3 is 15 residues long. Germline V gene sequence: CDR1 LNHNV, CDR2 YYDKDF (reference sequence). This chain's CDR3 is CATSRDLGQDYGYTF. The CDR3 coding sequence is TGTGCCACCAGCAGAGATCTGGGACAGGACTATGGCTACACCTTC.

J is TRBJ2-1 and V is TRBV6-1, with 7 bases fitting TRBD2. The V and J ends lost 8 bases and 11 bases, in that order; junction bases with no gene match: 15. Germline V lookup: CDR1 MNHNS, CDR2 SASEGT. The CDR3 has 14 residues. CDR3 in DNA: TGTGCCAGCCTCTCGCTAGCGGTACCGGTTAAGCAGTTCTTC. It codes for CASLSLAVPVKQFF.

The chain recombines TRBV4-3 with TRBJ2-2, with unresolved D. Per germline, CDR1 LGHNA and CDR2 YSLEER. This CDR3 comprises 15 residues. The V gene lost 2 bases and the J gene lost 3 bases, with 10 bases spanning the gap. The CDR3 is CASSQLERHTGELFF. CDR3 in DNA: TGCGCCAGCAGCCAACTGGAACGGCACACCGGGGAGCTGTTTTTT.

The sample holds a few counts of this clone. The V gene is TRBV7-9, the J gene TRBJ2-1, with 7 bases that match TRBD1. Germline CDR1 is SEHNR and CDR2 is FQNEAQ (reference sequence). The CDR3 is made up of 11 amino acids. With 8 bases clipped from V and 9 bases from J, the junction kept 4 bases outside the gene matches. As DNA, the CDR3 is TGTGCCAGCTCGAAGGGGGCTGAGCAGTTCTTC. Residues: CASSKGAEQFF.

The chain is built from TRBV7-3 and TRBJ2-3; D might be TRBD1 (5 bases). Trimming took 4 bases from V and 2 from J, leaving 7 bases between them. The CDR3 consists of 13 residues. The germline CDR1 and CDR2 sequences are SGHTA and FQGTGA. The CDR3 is CASSSTATDTQYF. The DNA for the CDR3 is TGTGCCAGCAGCTCGACAGCCACAGATACGCAGTATTTT.

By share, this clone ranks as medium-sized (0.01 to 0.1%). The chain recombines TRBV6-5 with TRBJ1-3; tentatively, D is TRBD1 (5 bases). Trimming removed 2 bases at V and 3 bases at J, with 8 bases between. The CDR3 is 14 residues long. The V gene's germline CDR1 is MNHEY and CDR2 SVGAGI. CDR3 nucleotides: TGTGCCAGCAGTTACAGGGGCTATGGAAACACCATATATTTT. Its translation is CASSYRGYGNTIYF.

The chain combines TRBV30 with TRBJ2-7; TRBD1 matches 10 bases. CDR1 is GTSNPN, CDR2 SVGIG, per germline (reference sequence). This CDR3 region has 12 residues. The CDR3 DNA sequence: TGTGCAGGGGACAGGGGATACTACGAGCAGTACTTC. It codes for CAGDRGYYEQYF.

The CDR3 DNA reads TGTGCCAGCAGTTTTACGGCCACCTACGAGCAGTACTTC. Its translation: CASSFTATYEQYF. V gene TRBV27 combines with J gene TRBJ2-7; D unclear. The CDR3 consists of 13 residues. Per the germline V gene, CDR1 is MNHEY and CDR2 is SMNVEV (reference sequence). Trimming removed 3 bases at V and 2 bases at J, with 8 bases between.

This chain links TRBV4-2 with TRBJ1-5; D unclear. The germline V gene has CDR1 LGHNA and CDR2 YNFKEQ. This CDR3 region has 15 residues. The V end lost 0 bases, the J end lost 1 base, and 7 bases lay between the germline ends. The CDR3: CASSQDVGSNQPQHF. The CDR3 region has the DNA TGTGCCAGCAGCCAAGACGTAGGCAGCAATCAGCCCCAGCATTTT.

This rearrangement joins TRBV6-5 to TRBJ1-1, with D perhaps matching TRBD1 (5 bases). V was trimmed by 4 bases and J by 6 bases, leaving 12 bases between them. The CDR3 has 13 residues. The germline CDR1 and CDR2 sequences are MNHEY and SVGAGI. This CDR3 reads CASSWAGLSEAFF. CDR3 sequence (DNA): TGTGCCAGCAGTTGGGCAGGGCTTTCTGAAGCTTTCTTT.

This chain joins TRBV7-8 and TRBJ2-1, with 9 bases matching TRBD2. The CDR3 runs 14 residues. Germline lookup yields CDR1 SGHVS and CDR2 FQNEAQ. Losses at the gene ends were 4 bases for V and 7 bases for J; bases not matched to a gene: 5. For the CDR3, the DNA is TGTGCCAGCAGCTCTAGCGGGACGGGGAATGAGCAGTTCTTC. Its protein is CASSSSGTGNEQFF.

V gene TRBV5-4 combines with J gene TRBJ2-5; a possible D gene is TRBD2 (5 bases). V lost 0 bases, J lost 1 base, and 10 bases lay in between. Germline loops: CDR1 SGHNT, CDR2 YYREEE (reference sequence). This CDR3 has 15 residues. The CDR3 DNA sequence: TGTGCCAGCAGCTTGGCCGGGGTTCCCCAAGAGACCCAGTACTTC. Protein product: CASSLAGVPQETQYF.

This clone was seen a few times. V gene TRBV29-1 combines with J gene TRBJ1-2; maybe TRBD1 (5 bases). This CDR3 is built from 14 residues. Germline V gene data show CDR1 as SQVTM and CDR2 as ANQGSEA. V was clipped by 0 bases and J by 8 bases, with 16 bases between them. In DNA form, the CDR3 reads TGCAGCGTTGAAGATAGCCGGGGCCCGGGGGGCTACACCTTC. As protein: CSVEDSRGPGGYTF.

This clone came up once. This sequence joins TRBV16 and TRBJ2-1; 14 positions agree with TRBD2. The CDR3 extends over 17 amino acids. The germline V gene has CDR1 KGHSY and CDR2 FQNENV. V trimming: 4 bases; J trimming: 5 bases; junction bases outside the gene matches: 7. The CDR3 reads CASSRLTSGGANNEQFF. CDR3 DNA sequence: TGTGCCAGCAGCCGACTGACTAGCGGGGGGGCCAACAATGAGCAGTTCTTC.

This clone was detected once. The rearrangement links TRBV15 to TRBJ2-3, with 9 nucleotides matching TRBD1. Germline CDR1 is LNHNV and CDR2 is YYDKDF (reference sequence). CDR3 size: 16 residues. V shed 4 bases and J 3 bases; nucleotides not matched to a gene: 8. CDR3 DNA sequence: TGTGCCACCAGCACCGTGACAGGGGGATTTACAGATACGCAGTATTTT. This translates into CATSTVTGGFTDTQYF.

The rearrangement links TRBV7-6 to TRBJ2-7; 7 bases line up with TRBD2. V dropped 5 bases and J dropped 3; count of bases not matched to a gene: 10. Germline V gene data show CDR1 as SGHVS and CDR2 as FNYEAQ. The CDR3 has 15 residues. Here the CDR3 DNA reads TGTGCCAGCAGCCCAGCCCCCGGGGGGATCTACGAGCAGTACTTC. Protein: CASSPAPGGIYEQYF.

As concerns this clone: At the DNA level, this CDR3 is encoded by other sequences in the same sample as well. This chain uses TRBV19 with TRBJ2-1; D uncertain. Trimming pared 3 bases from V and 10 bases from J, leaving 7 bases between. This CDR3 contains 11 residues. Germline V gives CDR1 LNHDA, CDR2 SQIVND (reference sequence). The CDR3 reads CASSIGWEQFF. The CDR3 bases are TGTGCCAGTAGTATCGGGTGGGAGCAGTTCTTC. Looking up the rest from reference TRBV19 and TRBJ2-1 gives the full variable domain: DGGITQSPKYLFRKEGQNVTLSCEQNLNHDAMYWYRQDPGQGLRLIYYSQIVNDFQKGDIAEGYSVSREKKESFPLTVTSAQKNPTAFYLCASSIGWEQFFGPGTRLTVL.

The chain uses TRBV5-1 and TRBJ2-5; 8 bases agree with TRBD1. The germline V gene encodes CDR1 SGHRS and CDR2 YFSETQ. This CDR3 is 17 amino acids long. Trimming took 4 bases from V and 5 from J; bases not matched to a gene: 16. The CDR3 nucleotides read TGCGCCAGCAGCCAGGTGGGGGGACAGGCCCGTCTGGAGACCCAGTACTTC. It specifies CASSQVGGQARLETQYF.

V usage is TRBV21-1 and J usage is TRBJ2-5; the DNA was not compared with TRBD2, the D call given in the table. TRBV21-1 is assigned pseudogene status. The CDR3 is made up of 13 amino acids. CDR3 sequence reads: CANSWGEKETQYF. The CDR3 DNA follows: TGTGCCAATAGTTGGGGGGAAAAAGAGACCCAGTACTTC.

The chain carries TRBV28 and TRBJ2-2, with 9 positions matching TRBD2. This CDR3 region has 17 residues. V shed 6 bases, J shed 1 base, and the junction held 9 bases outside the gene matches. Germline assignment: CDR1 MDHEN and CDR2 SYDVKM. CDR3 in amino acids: CASSSQKLAGNTGELFF. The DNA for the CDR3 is TGTGCCAGCAGCTCCCAAAAACTAGCGGGGAACACCGGGGAGCTGTTTTTT.

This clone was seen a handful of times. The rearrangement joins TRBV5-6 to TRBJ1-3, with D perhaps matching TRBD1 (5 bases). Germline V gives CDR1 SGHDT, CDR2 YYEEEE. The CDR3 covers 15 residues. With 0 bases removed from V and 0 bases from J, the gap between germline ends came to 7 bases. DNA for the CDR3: TGTGCCAGCAGCTTGGGGACACTCTCTGGAAACACCATATATTTT. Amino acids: CASSLGTLSGNTIYF. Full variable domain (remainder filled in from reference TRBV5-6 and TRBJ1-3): DAGVTQSPTHLIKTRGQQVTLRCSPKSGHDTVSWYQQALGQGPQFIFQYYEEEERQRGNFPDRFSGHQFPNYSSELNVNALLLGDSALYLCASSLGTLSGNTIYFGEGSWLTVV.